The clone carrying this TCR beta chain was recorded many times. As yet, its antigen is unknown. Germline values: CDR1 SEHNR, CDR2 FQNEAQ (reference sequence). V dropped 4 bases and J dropped 2; count of bases not matched to a gene: 4. The CDR3 is made up of 15 amino acids. This sample is drawn from a study of T cells in Graves' hyperthyroidism and ophthalmopathy. Points from the study as a whole: A model of 13 V-J pairs discriminated ophthalmopathy from stable hyperthyroidism.

It was considered stable Graves' hyperthyroidism when ophthalmopathy did not progress within 18 months. Pregnant or lactating patients were excluded, as were those with uncontrolled infection or other autoimmune disease. Every diagnosis used clinical symptoms, serum thyroxine and TRAb, thyroid ultrasound and orbital computed tomography. Amplified TCR beta CDR3 regions came from RNA transcripts. RT-PCR in the first round (using the HTBI primer set) targeted the TCR CDR3. In TCRdb, the multiplex PCR reads were re-called with MiXCR into one record per CDR3 protein. The table records about 560,000 distinct CDR3 sequences, 15% to 20% of them present only once.

This chain uses TRBV7-9 with TRBJ2-2, with 7 bases fitting TRBD1. Sequences were obtained from blood. The receptor's source is a woman aged 18-29 years with Graves' hyperthyroidism. The CDR3 region is CASSSGQTNTGELFF. The CDR3 nucleotides read TGTGCCAGCAGCTCGGGACAGACTAACACCGGGGAGCTGTTTTTT. Using reference TRBV7-9 and TRBJ2-2 for the parts outside the CDR3, the full variable domain is DTGVSQNPRHKITKRGQNVTFRCDPISEHNRLYWYRQTLGQGPEFLTYFQNEAQLEKSRLLSDRFSAERPKGSFSTLEIQRTEQGDSAMYLCASSSGQTNTGELFFGEGSRLTVL.